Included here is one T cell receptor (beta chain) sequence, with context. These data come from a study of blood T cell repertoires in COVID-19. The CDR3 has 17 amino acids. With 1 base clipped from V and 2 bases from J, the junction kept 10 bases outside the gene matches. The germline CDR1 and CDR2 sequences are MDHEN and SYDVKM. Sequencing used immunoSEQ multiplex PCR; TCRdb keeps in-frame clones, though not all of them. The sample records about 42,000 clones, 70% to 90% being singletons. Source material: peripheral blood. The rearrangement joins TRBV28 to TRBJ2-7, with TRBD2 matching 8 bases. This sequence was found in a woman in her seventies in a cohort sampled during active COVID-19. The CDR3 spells CASSLSSPLAGPYEQYF. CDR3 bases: TGTGCCAGCAGTTTATCCAGCCCCTTAGCGGGGCCCTACGAGCAGTACTTC.